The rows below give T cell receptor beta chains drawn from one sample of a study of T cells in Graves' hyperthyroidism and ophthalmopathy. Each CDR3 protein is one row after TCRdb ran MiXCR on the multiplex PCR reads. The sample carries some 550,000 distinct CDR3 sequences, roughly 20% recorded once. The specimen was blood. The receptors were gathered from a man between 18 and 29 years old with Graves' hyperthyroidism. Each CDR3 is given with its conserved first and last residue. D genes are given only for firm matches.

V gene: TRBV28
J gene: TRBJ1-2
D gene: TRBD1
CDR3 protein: CASFSGQGNGYTF

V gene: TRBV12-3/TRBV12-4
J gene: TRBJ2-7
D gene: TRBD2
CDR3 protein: CASSLTASGIYEQYF

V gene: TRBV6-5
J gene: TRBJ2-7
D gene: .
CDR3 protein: CASSYSISGGEQYF

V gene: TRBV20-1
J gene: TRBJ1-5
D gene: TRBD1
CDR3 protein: CSARETGLDNQPQHF

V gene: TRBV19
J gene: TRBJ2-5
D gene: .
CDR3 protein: CASSSGRIYQETQYF

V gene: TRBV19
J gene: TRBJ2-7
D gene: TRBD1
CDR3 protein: CASSGQAGAYEQYF

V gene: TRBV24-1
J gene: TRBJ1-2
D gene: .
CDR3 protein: CATSDLQGCRPPGGYTF

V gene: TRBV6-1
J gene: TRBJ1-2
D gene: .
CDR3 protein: CASSEGVAHGYTF

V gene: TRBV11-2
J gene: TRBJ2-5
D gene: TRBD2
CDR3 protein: CASSFSSGETQYF

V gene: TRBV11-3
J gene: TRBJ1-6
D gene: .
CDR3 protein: CASSIRGSNSPLHF

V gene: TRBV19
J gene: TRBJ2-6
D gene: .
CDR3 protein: CASSSSMGSGANVLTF

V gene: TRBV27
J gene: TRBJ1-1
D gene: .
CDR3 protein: CASSLTSGGWSGPEAFF

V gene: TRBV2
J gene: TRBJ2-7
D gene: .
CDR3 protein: CASRETEGLYEQYF

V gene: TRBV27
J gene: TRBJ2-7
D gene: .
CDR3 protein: CASSLSRSHEQYF

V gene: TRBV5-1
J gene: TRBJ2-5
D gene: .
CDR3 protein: CASSLAGRRAQETQYF

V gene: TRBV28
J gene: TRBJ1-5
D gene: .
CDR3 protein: CASSPTQGVPSNQPQHF

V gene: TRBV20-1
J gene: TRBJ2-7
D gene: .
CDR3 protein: CSARYGYEQYF

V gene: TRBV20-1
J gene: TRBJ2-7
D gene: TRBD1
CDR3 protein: CSAEDRATYEQYF

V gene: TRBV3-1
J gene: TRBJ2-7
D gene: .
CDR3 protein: CASSQDPRRAYEQYF

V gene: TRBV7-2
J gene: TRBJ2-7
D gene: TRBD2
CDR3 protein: CASSLVAGGPREQYF

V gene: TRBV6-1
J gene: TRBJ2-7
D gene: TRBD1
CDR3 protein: CASRVPGQSEQYF

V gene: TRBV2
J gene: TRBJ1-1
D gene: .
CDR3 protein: CARPQDWNTEAFF

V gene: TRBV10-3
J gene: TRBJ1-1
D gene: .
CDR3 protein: CAISEFDTGMNTEAFF

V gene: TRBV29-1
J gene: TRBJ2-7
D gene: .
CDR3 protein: CSVDGTYEQYF

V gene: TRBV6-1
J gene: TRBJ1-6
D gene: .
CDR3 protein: CASTERAGDSPLHF

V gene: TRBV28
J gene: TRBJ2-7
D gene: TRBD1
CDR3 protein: CASRTGLREQYF

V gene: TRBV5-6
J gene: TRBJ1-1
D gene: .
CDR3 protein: CASSLARWAEAFF

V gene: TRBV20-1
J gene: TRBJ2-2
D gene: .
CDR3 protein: CSASAQTANTGELFF

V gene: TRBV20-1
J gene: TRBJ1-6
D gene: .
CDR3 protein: CSVPGTGDNSPLHF

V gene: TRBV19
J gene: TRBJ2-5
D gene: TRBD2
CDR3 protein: CASSGATSGQETQYF

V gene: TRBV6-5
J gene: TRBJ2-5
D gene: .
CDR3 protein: CASTTGLGETQYF

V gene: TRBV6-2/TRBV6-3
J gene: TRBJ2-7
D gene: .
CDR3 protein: CASSYVGDSYEQYF

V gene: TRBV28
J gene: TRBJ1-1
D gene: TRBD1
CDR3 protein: CASSPTGTGFTEAFF

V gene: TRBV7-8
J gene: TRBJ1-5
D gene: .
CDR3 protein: CASSLTTRPQHF

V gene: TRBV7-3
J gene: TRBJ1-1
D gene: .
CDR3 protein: CASSLTRETDNTEAFF

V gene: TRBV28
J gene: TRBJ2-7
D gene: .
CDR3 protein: CASSLRSSSYEQYF

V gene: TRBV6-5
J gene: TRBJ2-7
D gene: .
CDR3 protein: CASSYSSYEQYF

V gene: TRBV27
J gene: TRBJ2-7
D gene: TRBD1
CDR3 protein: CASSYRGSPYEQYF

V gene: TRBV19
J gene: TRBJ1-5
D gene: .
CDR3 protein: CASSIRLPSNQPQHF

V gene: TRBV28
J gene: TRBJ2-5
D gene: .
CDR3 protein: CASSRTPQETQYF

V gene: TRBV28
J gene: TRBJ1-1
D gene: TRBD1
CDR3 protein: CASSLTGQGAGEAFF

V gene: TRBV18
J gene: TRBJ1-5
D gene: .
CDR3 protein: CASSSGDRFNQPQHF

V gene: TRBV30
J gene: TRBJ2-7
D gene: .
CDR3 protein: CAWSPLGFYEQYF

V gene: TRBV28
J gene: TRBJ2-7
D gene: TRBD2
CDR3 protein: CASRIVLAGVYEQYF

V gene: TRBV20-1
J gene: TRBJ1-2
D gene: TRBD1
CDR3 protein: CSAPDRSEGYTF

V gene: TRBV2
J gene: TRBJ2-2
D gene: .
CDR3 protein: CASRPVEGGELFF

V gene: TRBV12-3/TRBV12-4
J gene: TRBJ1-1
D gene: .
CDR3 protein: CASIPPKSEAFF

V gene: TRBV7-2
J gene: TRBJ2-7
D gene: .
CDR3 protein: CASSPSWARREQYF

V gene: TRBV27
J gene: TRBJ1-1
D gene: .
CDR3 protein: CASSFQTNTEAFF

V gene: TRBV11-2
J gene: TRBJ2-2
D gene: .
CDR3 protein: CASSLVAGTNTGELFF

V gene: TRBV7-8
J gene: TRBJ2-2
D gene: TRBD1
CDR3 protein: CASSLRGGETGELFF

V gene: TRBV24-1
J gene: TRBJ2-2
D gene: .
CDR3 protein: CATSDLVGELFF

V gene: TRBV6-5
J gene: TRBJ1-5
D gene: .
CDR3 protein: CASSYFGDQPQHF

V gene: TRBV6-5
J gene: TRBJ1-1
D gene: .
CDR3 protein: CATKGWDTEAFF